A single T cell receptor beta chain is shown here with its context. Antigen specificity is unknown. This CDR3 spans 13 amino acids. Germline CDR1 reads SGHDT; CDR2 reads YYEEEE. Trimming removed 6 bases from V and 7 bases from J, with 16 bases in between. Sequencing was performed with immunoSEQ multiplex PCR; in TCRdb, only in-frame clones are kept and a portion is missing. The repertoire includes about 140,000 clones, around nine tenths of them detected once, and nearly 3.5% sits in the top ten. The data were taken from a study of T cell responses to AZD1222 COVID-19 vaccine. Whole-study findings and limits: None of the repertoires were sampled until the peak T cell response had passed. Two AZD1222 doses significantly raised spike-specific TCR breadth and depth over controls. In a largely white British group with more females than males, clonal diversity was possibly underestimated.

Sequencing used peripheral blood, obtained on day 0 of AZD1222 vaccination. This sequence was found in an adult in good health. The chain links TRBV5-6 to TRBJ1-2; a possible D gene is TRBD1 (5 bases). The CDR3 DNA follows: TGTGCCAGCACCCCGGACTCGGGGGTTGGCTACACCTTC. It codes for CASTPDSGVGYTF.